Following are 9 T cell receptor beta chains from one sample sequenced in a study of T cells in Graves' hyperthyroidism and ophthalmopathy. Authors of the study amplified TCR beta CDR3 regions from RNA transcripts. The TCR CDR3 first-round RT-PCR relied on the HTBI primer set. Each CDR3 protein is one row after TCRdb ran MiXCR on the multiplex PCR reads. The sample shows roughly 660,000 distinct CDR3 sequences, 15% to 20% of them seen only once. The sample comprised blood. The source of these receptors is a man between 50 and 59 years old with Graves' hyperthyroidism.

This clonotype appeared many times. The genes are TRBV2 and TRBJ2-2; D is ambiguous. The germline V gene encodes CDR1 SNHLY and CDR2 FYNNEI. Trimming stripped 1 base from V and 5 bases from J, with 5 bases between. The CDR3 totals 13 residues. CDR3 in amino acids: CASSEGATGELFF. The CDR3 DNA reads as TGTGCCAGCAGTGAAGGGGCAACCGGGGAGCTGTTTTTT.

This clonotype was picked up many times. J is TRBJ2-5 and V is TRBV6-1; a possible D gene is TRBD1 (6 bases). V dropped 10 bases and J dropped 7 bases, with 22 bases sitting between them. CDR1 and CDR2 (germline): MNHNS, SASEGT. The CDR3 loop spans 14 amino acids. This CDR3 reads CATRGQYTTGTQYF. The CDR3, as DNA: TGTGCCACCCGAGGACAGTACACAACGGGGACCCAGTACTTC.

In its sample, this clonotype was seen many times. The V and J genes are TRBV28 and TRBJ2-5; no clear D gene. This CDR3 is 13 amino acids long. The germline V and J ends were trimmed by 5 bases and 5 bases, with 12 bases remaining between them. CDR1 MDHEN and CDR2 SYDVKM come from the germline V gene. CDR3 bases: TGTGCCAGCAGTATCGACCTTGGGGAGACCCAGTACTTC. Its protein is CASSIDLGETQYF.

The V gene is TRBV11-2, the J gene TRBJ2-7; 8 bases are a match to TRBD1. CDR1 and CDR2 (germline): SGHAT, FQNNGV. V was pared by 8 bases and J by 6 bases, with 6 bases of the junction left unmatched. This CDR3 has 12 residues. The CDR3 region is CASETGGSEQYF. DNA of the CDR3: TGTGCCAGCGAAACAGGGGGTTCCGAGCAGTACTTC.

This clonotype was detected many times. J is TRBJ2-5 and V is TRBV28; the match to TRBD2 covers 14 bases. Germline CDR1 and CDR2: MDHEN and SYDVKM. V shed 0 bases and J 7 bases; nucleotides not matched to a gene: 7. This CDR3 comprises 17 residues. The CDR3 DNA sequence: TGTGCCAGCAGTTTATGGGGGACTAGCGGGAGAGGGGGGACCCAGTACTTC. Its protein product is CASSLWGTSGRGGTQYF.

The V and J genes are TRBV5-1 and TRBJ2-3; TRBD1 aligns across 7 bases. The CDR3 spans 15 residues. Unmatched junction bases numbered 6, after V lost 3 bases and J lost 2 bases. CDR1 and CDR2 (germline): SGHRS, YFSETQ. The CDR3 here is CASSWAGGITDTQYF. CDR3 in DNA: TGCGCCAGCAGCTGGGCAGGGGGAATCACAGATACGCAGTATTTT.

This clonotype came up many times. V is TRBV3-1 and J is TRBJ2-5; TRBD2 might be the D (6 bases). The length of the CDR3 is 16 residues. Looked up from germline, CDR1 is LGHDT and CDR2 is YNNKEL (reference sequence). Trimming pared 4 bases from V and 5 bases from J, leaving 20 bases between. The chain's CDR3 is CASSPTRLVGGETQYF. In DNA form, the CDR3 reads TGTGCCAGCAGCCCGACCAGACTAGTGGGTGGGGAGACCCAGTACTTC.

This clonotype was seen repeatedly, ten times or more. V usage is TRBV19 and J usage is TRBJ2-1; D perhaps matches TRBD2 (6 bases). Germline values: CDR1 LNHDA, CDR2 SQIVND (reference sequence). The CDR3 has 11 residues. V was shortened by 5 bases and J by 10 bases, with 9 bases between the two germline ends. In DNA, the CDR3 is TGTGCCAGTAGTCCCGGACTAGAGCAGTTCTTC. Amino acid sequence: CASSPGLEQFF.

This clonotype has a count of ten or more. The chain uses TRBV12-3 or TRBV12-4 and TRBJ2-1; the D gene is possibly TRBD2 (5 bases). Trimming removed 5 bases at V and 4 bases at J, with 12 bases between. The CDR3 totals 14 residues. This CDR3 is CASSPRGPYNEQFF. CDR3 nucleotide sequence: TGTGCCAGCAGTCCTCGGGGTCCTTACAATGAGCAGTTCTTC.